Listed here is a single T cell receptor beta chain. The assay was immunoSEQ multiplex PCR, and TCRdb's table has in-frame clones only and misses some. The sample holds 140,000 or so clones, 91% seen once. CDR1 and CDR2 from the germline V gene are MDHEN and SYDVKM. The CDR3 extends over 13 amino acids. V was clipped by 7 bases and J by 5 bases, with 14 bases between them. This entry is derived from a study of control samples from healthy donors and cancer patients. The TCR was taken from a man aged 25 to 40 in good health. The sequenced material came from blood. This sequence joins TRBV28 and TRBJ1-2; possibly TRBD1 for D (6 bases). The CDR3 loop reads CASTGTPRYGYTF. CDR3 in DNA: TGTGCCAGCACCGGGACACCTCGTTATGGCTACACCTTC.